These 6 T cell receptor beta chains were all obtained from the same sample, sequenced in a study of beta chain features in type 1 diabetes. The study reverse transcribed the entire isolated RNA, so it sequenced expressed TCRB transcripts. Generated by immunoSEQ multiplex PCR, the TCRdb table keeps only in-frame clones and is missing some. The sample shows approximately 40,000 clones, roughly 50% of them seen only once. Input material: stem cell memory CD4+ T cells from blood. These receptors originate from a woman in her thirties in good health.

CDR3 sequence reads: CASSHHEGLAGGNEQFF. The CDR3 DNA sequence: TGCGCCAGCAGCCATCACGAGGGACTAGCGGGAGGCAATGAGCAGTTCTTC. The chain recombines TRBV4-3 with TRBJ2-1, with 15 bases aligning to TRBD2. This CDR3 spans 17 amino acids. The trim removed 3 bases at V and 6 bases at J, leaving 6 bases unmatched. The germline V gene encodes CDR1 LGHNA and CDR2 YSLEER.

The CDR3 region has the DNA TGTGCCAGCAGAGCTGTAGCTTACTACGAGCAGTACTTC. Its protein product is CASRAVAYYEQYF. The chain combines TRBV6-1 with TRBJ2-7; D is undetermined. The germline V and J ends were trimmed by 6 bases and 3 bases, with 12 bases remaining between them. Germline V gene lookup returns CDR1 MNHNS and CDR2 SASEGT. The CDR3 spans 13 residues.

The rearrangement uses TRBV5-4 and TRBJ2-7; D is unclear. The V gene's germline CDR1 is SGHNT and CDR2 YYREEE (reference sequence). The length of the CDR3 is 11 residues. Trimming stripped 0 bases from V and 6 bases from J, with 4 bases between. CDR3 nucleotide sequence: TGTGCCAGCAGCTTGGGCGGCGAGCAGTACTTC. Its translation is CASSLGGEQYF.

This clone was counted between two and nine times. The rearrangement joins TRBV7-3 to TRBJ2-1, with 10 bases aligning to TRBD2. The CDR3 is made up of 17 amino acids. Germline values: CDR1 SGHTA, CDR2 FQGTGA. V gave up 3 bases and J gave up 4 bases; unmatched junction bases: 9. The CDR3 protein is CASSLVAGGPGYNEQFF. DNA for the CDR3: TGTGCCAGCAGCTTGGTAGCGGGAGGCCCGGGTTACAATGAGCAGTTCTTC.

With regard to this clone: The junction and the germline gene differ at one end; a read error may be behind it. J is TRBJ2-1 and V is TRBV29-1; 8 bases are shared with TRBD2. The CDR3 has 16 residues. Germline CDR1 and CDR2: SQVTM and ANQGSEA. The CDR3: CSVEGGLARIYNEQFF. The CDR3 region has the DNA TGCAGCGTGGAAGGTGGACTAGCTAGGATCTACAATGAGCAGTTCTTC.

V gene TRBV29-1 combines with J gene TRBJ2-3, with 10 bases aligning to TRBD1. CDR3 length: 13 amino acids. After removal of 5 bases from V and 4 bases from J, the junction contained 3 bases not matched to a gene. Germline CDR1 reads SQVTM; CDR2 reads ANQGSEA. The CDR3 protein is CSVRDRGADTQYF. The CDR3 DNA follows: TGCAGCGTTAGGGACAGGGGAGCAGATACGCAGTATTTT.